The 8 T cell receptor beta chains below were found in one sample sequenced in a study of cytomegalovirus exposure and HLA in healthy donors. The PCR had 60 Vbeta and 13 Jbeta primers. Generated by immunoSEQ multiplex PCR, the TCRdb table keeps only in-frame clones and is missing some. The sample has around 170,000 clones; around three quarters are singletons. The source material was PBMCs. All receptors derive from a woman aged 45-65 years in good health and CMV-seropositive.

The V and J genes are TRBV11-3 and TRBJ2-1; D not certain. The CDR3 spans 14 residues. Trimming removed 1 base from V and 0 bases from J, with 4 bases in between. From germline, CDR1 is SGHNT and CDR2 YENEEA. The CDR3 DNA reads as TGTGCCAGCAGCTTAGCTAGCTCCTACAATGAGCAGTTCTTC. Translation: CASSLASSYNEQFF.

This clone has a single count. The chain recombines TRBV12-5 with TRBJ2-1, with no clear D. In germline, CDR1 is LGHNT, CDR2 FRNRAP. With 5 bases removed from V and 8 bases from J, the gap between germline ends came to 19 bases. The CDR3 contains 15 residues. In nucleotides, the CDR3 is TGTGCTAGTGGTCCTGATGGTCAAACCACGGATGAGCAGTTCTTC. Amino acids: CASGPDGQTTDEQFF.

CDR3 DNA: TGCAGCGTTGAAGATTCCGGGACAGCGAGAATTGAAGCTTTCTTT. Translating it yields CSVEDSGTARIEAFF. The chain carries TRBV29-1 and TRBJ1-1, with 7 bases aligning to TRBD1. The CDR3 runs to 15 residues. After removal of 0 bases from V and 7 bases from J, the junction contained 11 bases not matched to a gene. Germline loops: CDR1 SQVTM, CDR2 ANQGSEA.

Turning to this clone: Additional DNA sequences in this sample encode the identical CDR3. This chain connects TRBV28 to TRBJ1-5; D unresolved. Trimming took off 1 base at V and 3 bases at J, with 7 bases between the two ends. This CDR3 comprises 14 residues. Germline V gene data show CDR1 as MDHEN and CDR2 as SYDVKM. Here the CDR3 reads CASSLSGSNQPQHF. The CDR3 DNA follows: TGTGCCAGCAGTTTATCGGGGTCCAATCAGCCCCAGCATTTT. Full variable domain (missing parts from reference TRBV28 and TRBJ1-5): DVKVTQSSRYLVKRTGEKVFLECVQDMDHENMFWYRQDPGLGLRLIYFSYDVKMKEKGDIPEGYSVSREKKERFSLILESASTNQTSMYLCASSLSGSNQPQHFGDGTRLSIL.

This clone was recorded once. The chain employs TRBV19 and TRBJ2-5, with 8 positions matching TRBD2. Trimming removed 5 bases from V and 2 bases from J; junction bases left unmatched: 10. The CDR3 is 16 residues long. Germline V gene lookup returns CDR1 LNHDA and CDR2 SQIVND (reference sequence). CDR3 protein: CASSPRTGGDQETQYF. CDR3 in DNA: TGTGCCAGTAGTCCCCGCACGGGAGGGGATCAAGAGACCCAGTACTTC.

The chain joins TRBV14 to TRBJ2-3; 9 bases are shared with TRBD2. Losses at the gene ends were 3 bases for V and 6 bases for J; bases not matched to a gene: 1. CDR1 and CDR2 (germline): SGHDN, FVKESK. The CDR3 extends over 13 amino acids. CDR3 DNA: TGTGCCAGCAGCCATGGACTAGCGGATACGCAGTATTTT. Residues: CASSHGLADTQYF.

V is TRBV5-6 and J is TRBJ2-2; no reliable D call. Trimming removed 2 bases at V and 9 bases at J, with 8 bases between. The CDR3 runs 12 residues. Per the germline V gene, CDR1 is SGHDT and CDR2 is YYEEEE. CDR3 sequence (DNA): TGTGCCAGCAGCTTCACGGTCAGGGAGCTGTTTTTT. Its translation: CASSFTVRELFF.

Notes on this clone: One end of the junction is discordant with germline, which a read error may explain. This rearrangement joins TRBV5-1 to TRBJ1-1; tentative D call: TRBD1 (5 bases). The CDR3 sequence is 15 residues long. Germline loops: CDR1 SGHRS, CDR2 YFSETQ. The CDR3, as DNA: TGCGCCAGCAGCTTGTCGGGGGGAGGGAACACTGGAGCTTTCTTT. It yields the protein CASSLSGGGNTGAFF. Full variable domain (missing parts from reference TRBV5-1 and TRBJ1-1): KAGVTQTPRYLIKTRGQQVTLSCSPISGHRSVSWYQQTPGQGLQFLFEYFSETQRNKGNFPGRFSGRQFSNSRSEMNVSTLELGDSALYLCASSLSGGGNTGAFFGQGTRLTVV.